This T cell receptor (beta chain) is drawn from a study of cytomegalovirus exposure and HLA in healthy donors (dated by TCRdb to 2016 to 2017). Background for the entire study: According to an earlier analysis of 550 to 750 of the donors, roughly 180 million T cells yielded 90 million to 130 million unique TCR beta sequences and 250 to 350 Gb of sequence data. The study combined high-throughput TCR immunosequencing, statistical association of individual TCRs with disease status, and machine learning to predict cytomegalovirus infection status. In the later analysis, no new phenotypic data were used to find candidate immune exposures; instead, reliance was placed on TCR beta sequences and their occurrence across donors. The study aimed to test whether signatures of past pathogen exposure could be identified by cataloging public T cell receptors. On average, roughly 240,000 unique TCR beta nucleotide sequences were sequenced per donor among some 420 genotyped donors of the cohort, with about 19% of those sequences being non-productive. Typing coverage varied by locus: about 620-630 donors for A, B, C, DRB1 and DQB1; roughly 500 for DQA1; some 610 for DPA1; roughly 450 for DPB1. Along with the approximately 600-subject first cohort, a separate validation cohort of some 130 different subjects was used. A later analysis re-examined previously published TCR beta repertoires from more than 550 donors and added high-resolution HLA genotyping to investigate patterns of TCR occurrence. About 280 gigabases of sequencing data and approximately 84 million unique TCR sequences were included in an early release covering around 600 HLA-typed donors. The genetic ancestry cluster associated with self-reported Caucasian donors included 80% to 90% of the roughly 400 genotyped donors. A handful of DR-DQ haplotypes were handled as single units for association and clustering because linkage in the cohort was strong. An earlier analysis of several hundred of the donors applied high-throughput TCR beta sequencing to assess whether each TCR beta V gene segment acted as functional or pseudogenic. Using immunosequencing, the study profiled T cell repertoires from about 610 subjects and related those repertoires to cytomegalovirus serostatus. A later genetic analysis used genome-wide SNP genotypes for 398 of the 666 donors, treating that subset as a discovery cohort. Every discovery cohort repertoire had been produced on one sequencing platform. Donor age, sex, ethnicity and CMV serostatus were compiled together with the repertoire data. Class I and class II HLA loci were covered by the typing at four-digit resolution.

In total, over 600 healthy bone marrow donors made up the cohort. At the time of sampling, every cohort member was nominally healthy, though immune exposures that went unrecorded were likely present. The donor was CMV seronegative and belonged to the group of 320 or so seronegative cohort members. A peripheral blood sample was provided by each donor, and peripheral blood mononuclear cells were used for TCR beta sequencing. Genomic DNA extraction from the blood cell samples was performed with the Qiagen DNeasy Blood Extraction Kit. Note on this clone: It lacks a known antigen. Base qualities are not recorded, but no much larger clone differs from it by a single base.

The CDR3 numbers 19 residues from cysteine through phenylalanine. CDR3 DNA is the only sequence kept; it has 57 bases, read in frame from the first base. Libraries were prepared through the immunoSEQ multiplex PCR assay. The multiplex PCR relied on a mix of 60 forward primers for TCR Vbeta segments and 13 reverse primers for TCR Jbeta segments. The CDR3 region of rearranged TCR beta genes was amplified from genomic DNA with a multiplex PCR assay. Amplified TCR beta libraries were sequenced as 87-base-pair reads on the Illumina HiSeq System. The published analysis was carried out like this. Across the 666 repertoires, a later analysis counted roughly 84 million unique TCR beta chains, around 11 million of which were shared by at least two donors. Raw reads were error-corrected and collapsed into unique sequences by a nearest-neighbor algorithm in which closely related sequences were merged to remove PCR and sequencing errors. To assign V, D and J gene segments, CDR3 sequences were aligned to IMGT reference sequences. For a sequence to be retained, a match of at least six nucleotides to both a V gene segment and a J gene segment was required. A rearrangement counted as productive if the CDR3 had no stop codons and remained in frame with V and J, and every other rearrangement counted as non-productive. Following IMGT convention, CDR3 was defined as the stretch from the second conserved V-encoded cysteine up to the conserved J-encoded phenylalanine. The earlier analysis of approximately 590 of the donors excluded any sequence lacking an unambiguous match to a single V gene segment. In an earlier analysis of 587 of the donors, V segments were called functional above 56.7% productive rearrangements and were called segregating when the between-donor standard deviation exceeded 5%. A statistical classification framework was built for diagnosing cytomegalovirus status from the catalog of TCR beta chain sequences. V and J gene assignment, in a later analysis, came from comparing TCR nucleotide sequences with IMGT/GENE-DB human TR gene sequences. A later analysis assigned CDR3 sequences and most-parsimonious VDJ recombination scenarios with the TCRdist pipeline. In a later analysis, each TCR beta chain was defined by its CDR3 amino acid sequence together with its V-gene family, and reads without a unique V-gene family were excluded. In a later analysis, 450 to 600 highly shared, low-generation-probability nucleotide sequences were removed to address suspected cross-contamination and a sequencing artifact. For each public chain, a later analysis derived a clonal expansion index from normalized ranks of inferred template counts within each repertoire. In a later analysis, generation probabilities were computed with a VDJ recombination model fitted to out-of-frame rearrangements, and the resulting probabilities were checked against IGoR. Hypergeometric tests were used in a later analysis to score TCR-TCR, TCR-HLA and TCR-CMV co-occurrence, with a repertoire-size bias correction applied to the TCR pairs. A later analysis estimated false discovery rates by permuting HLA or CMV assignments 20 times. A later analysis grouped co-occurring TCRs with DBSCAN, adding TCRdist sequence similarity when clustering within HLA-allele-positive subsets. Repertoires with fewer than 30,000 or more than 120,000 public chains, plus five repertoires with anomalous nucleotide sharing, were excluded from co-occurrence clustering. Imported from immuneACCESS, the table was reduced by TCRdb to in-frame sequences with V and J called. These copies leave out some clones; in studies compared against another copy, an unresolved V gene accounts for under half, and the cause of the remainder is not known. V and J calls and clone size come straight from that table; D and trimming were deduced from the DNA. Counted in this sample were approximately 270,000 clones; 80% of them appeared once. Roughly 0.3% of the sample is in the top ten clones.

Study-wide conclusions, independent of this receptor: A cluster of highly shared sequence variants was judged likely to be a technical artifact of the sequencing pipeline. The authors suggested that the approach could potentially be generalized to other disease states and immunological phenotypes. Several of the top co-occurrence clusters appeared to be linked to parvovirus B19, influenza, CMV and Epstein-Barr virus, according to a later analysis. Broadly in line with IMGT annotations, most TCR beta V segments showed up in productive rearrangements about 90% or about 30% of the time in an earlier analysis of roughly 590 of the donors. At a false discovery rate of 0.05, a later analysis linked around 15,000 TCR beta sequences to specific HLA alleles. Most TCR sequences were observed very rarely across donors, whereas some public TCRs were present in many individuals. A later genetic analysis associated a missense DCLRE1C variant with V-gene and J-gene trimming of TCR beta chains, and an independent cohort replicated the association. Some IMGT-functional V segments, including TRBV6-2 and TRBV6-3, could not be told apart with the 87-base-pair reads, so those segments were excluded. In this cohort, only TCR beta chains were sequenced, and detectable features were limited by the absence of alpha or paired-chain data. Compared with the approximately 720-donor mean, donors in an Asian-associated ancestry cluster had fewer N-insertions in productive TCRs, according to a later genetic analysis. Correlated functional status among segregating V segments might be attributable to linkage disequilibrium, but an unknown experimental factor could not be ruled out. The classifier was reported to diagnose cytomegalovirus status with high specificity and sensitivity in both the original and validation cohorts. A further reported finding was that TCR beta sequences accurately predicted the HLA-A and HLA-B alleles for most subjects in the first cohort. In vitro tests confirmed that a few of the cytomegalovirus-associated TCR beta chains recognize cytomegalovirus antigens. The study listed approximately 150 TCR beta chains as associated with cytomegalovirus. In a later analysis, the rate of TCR association differed among HLA loci, with DRB1 alleles having the most associated TCRs and HLA-C alleles having the fewest. Because HLA typing was unavailable for some donors at each locus, only the typed subset was used in association tests. Most CMV-associated TCR beta chains appeared to be HLA-restricted in a later analysis, and the HLA associations seemed to be driven largely by CMV exposure. CMV serostatus was the only immune exposure information available for the cohort. In a later analysis, HLA-associated TCR beta chains were found to be more clonally expanded and to have lower generation probabilities than equally common non-associated chains. Sequencing depth was assumed to be roughly uniform across donors in the presence/absence analyses, though that assumption may not hold. Strong co-occurrence of HLA alleles, especially DR and DQ, made assigning TCR associations to individual alleles difficult. Because counts were too low, seventeen rarely observed V segments, including chromosome 9 orphons, were left out of the earlier analysis of 587 of the donors.

The sequenced sample was PBMCs. This TCR came from a girl between 2 and 10 years old in good health and CMV-seronegative. This chain is built from TRBV21-1 and TRBJ1-5; the D call TRBD1 from the table was never checked on the DNA. TRBV21-1 is termed a pseudogene. The CDR3 loop reads CASSKSGGQRDEGNQPQHF. The nucleotides are TGTGCCAGCAGCAAAAGTGGGGGACAGAGAGATGAAGGGAATCAGCCCCAGCATTTT.